The rows below give T cell receptor beta chains drawn from one sample of a study of blood T cell repertoires in COVID-19. Sequenced by immunoSEQ multiplex PCR; TCRdb stores in-frame clones only, minus some. The data contain about 140,000 clones, approximately 79% of them singletons. Sequencing input: PBMCs or T cells enriched from blood (not recorded which). The receptors here all came from a woman between 45 and 60 years old who had recovered from COVID-19. Each CDR3 is given with its conserved first and last residue. D genes are given only for firm matches. Rows give clone size only sometimes, using once, few, many, or a class for an expanded clone.

clone_size: once
d_call: NA
j_call: TRBJ1-5
v_call: TRBV11-1
cdr3_aa: CASSLAGANQPQHF
cdr3_nt: TGTGCCAGCAGCTTAGCGGGGGCAAATCAGCCCCAGCATTTT

clone_size: NA
d_call: NA
j_call: TRBJ2-7
v_call: TRBV10-1
cdr3_aa: CASSGMLYEQYF
cdr3_nt: TGCGCCAGCAGCGGGATGCTCTACGAGCAGTACTTC

clone_size: NA
d_call: TRBD1
j_call: TRBJ2-2
v_call: TRBV2
cdr3_aa: CASGRLGQGYTGELFF
cdr3_nt: TGTGCCAGCGGGCGCCTGGGACAGGGGTACACCGGGGAGCTGTTTTTT

clone_size: NA
d_call: NA
j_call: TRBJ1-1
v_call: TRBV5-8
cdr3_aa: CASSFRRGNTEAFF
cdr3_nt: TGTGCCAGCAGCTTCCGCAGGGGGAACACTGAAGCTTTCTTT

clone_size: NA
d_call: NA
j_call: TRBJ1-5
v_call: TRBV1
cdr3_aa: CTSSWVRQFNQPQHF
cdr3_nt: TGCACCAGCAGCTGGGTTCGACAATTCAATCAGCCCCAGCATTTT

clone_size: NA
d_call: NA
j_call: TRBJ2-1
v_call: TRBV29-1
cdr3_aa: CSVELAGVYNEQFF
cdr3_nt: TGCAGCGTGGAACTCGCAGGGGTATACAATGAGCAGTTCTTC

clone_size: NA
d_call: TRBD1
j_call: TRBJ1-1
v_call: TRBV29-1
cdr3_aa: CSVVRDRGRGVTEAFF
cdr3_nt: TGCAGCGTTGTACGGGACAGGGGGCGCGGGGTGACTGAAGCTTTCTTT

clone_size: NA
d_call: NA
j_call: TRBJ1-5
v_call: TRBV29-1
cdr3_aa: CSVEMSGDSNQPQHF
cdr3_nt: TGCAGCGTTGAAATGTCGGGAGATAGCAATCAGCCCCAGCATTTT

clone_size: NA
d_call: NA
j_call: TRBJ2-1
v_call: TRBV28
cdr3_aa: CASKVPAGFMAEQFF
cdr3_nt: TGTGCCAGCAAAGTCCCGGCGGGTTTTATGGCTGAGCAGTTCTTC

clone_size: once
d_call: TRBD2
j_call: TRBJ2-3
v_call: TRBV19
cdr3_aa: CASSIGIGLAGGPINTDTQYF
cdr3_nt: TGTGCCAGTAGTATAGGTATCGGACTAGCGGGAGGGCCTATTAATACAGATACGCAGTATTTT

clone_size: NA
d_call: TRBD1
j_call: TRBJ1-2
v_call: TRBV4-2
cdr3_aa: CASSDGTVNYGYTF
cdr3_nt: TGTGCCAGCAGCGACGGGACAGTTAACTATGGCTACACCTTC

clone_size: NA
d_call: NA
j_call: TRBJ1-1
v_call: TRBV19
cdr3_aa: CASSRNRDWMNTEAFF
cdr3_nt: TGTGCCAGTAGCAGGAACAGGGATTGGATGAACACTGAAGCTTTCTTT

clone_size: few
d_call: TRBD1
j_call: TRBJ2-2
v_call: TRBV5-6
cdr3_aa: CASSIPTGDGWTGELFF
cdr3_nt: TGTGCCAGCAGCATCCCAACAGGGGACGGGTGGACCGGGGAGCTGTTTTTT

clone_size: NA
d_call: TRBD2
j_call: TRBJ2-3
v_call: TRBV6-4
cdr3_aa: CASSDSGEGDTQYF
cdr3_nt: TGTGCCAGCAGTGACTCAGGGGAGGGAGATACGCAGTATTTT

clone_size: NA
d_call: NA
j_call: TRBJ2-5
v_call: TRBV18
cdr3_aa: CASSPLREQKETQYF
cdr3_nt: TGTGCCAGCTCACCGCTAAGGGAGCAGAAAGAGACCCAGTACTTC

clone_size: NA
d_call: NA
j_call: TRBJ1-5
v_call: TRBV5-1
cdr3_aa: CASSPTGVFNQPQHF
cdr3_nt: TGCGCCAGCAGCCCCACTGGAGTTTTCAATCAGCCCCAGCATTTT

clone_size: NA
d_call: TRBD1
j_call: TRBJ1-2
v_call: TRBV6-2/TRBV6-3
cdr3_aa: CASSYRRGYYGYTF
cdr3_nt: TGTGCCAGCAGTTACCGCAGGGGGTACTATGGCTACACCTTC

clone_size: NA
d_call: TRBD2
j_call: TRBJ2-1
v_call: TRBV19
cdr3_aa: CASSTPGTSGSSYNEQFF
cdr3_nt: TGTGCCAGTAGTACCCCCGGGACTAGCGGGAGCTCCTACAATGAGCAGTTCTTC

clone_size: once
d_call: NA
j_call: TRBJ1-4
v_call: TRBV4-1
cdr3_aa: CASRGGGPGDQFF
cdr3_nt: TGCGCCAGCAGGGGGGGAGGACCAGGCGATCAGTTTTTT

clone_size: once
d_call: TRBD1
j_call: TRBJ1-2
v_call: TRBV27
cdr3_aa: CASSPDRGAPYGYTF
cdr3_nt: TGTGCCAGCAGTCCGGACAGGGGCGCTCCCTATGGCTACACCTTC

clone_size: NA
d_call: TRBD1
j_call: TRBJ1-1
v_call: TRBV7-8
cdr3_aa: CASSLYDRVNTEAFF
cdr3_nt: TGTGCCAGCAGCTTATACGACAGGGTGAACACTGAAGCTTTCTTT

clone_size: once
d_call: TRBD1
j_call: TRBJ2-7
v_call: TRBV27
cdr3_aa: CASRAGGSYEQYF
cdr3_nt: TGTGCCAGCAGAGCAGGGGGCTCCTACGAGCAGTACTTC

clone_size: NA
d_call: NA
j_call: TRBJ2-5
v_call: TRBV5-6
cdr3_aa: CASSFLVGGQETQYF
cdr3_nt: TGTGCCAGCAGCTTCCTTGTGGGGGGTCAAGAGACCCAGTACTTC

clone_size: NA
d_call: NA
j_call: TRBJ1-5
v_call: TRBV19
cdr3_aa: CASSVLSIQPQHF
cdr3_nt: TGTGCCAGTAGTGTCCTAAGTATTCAGCCCCAGCATTTT

clone_size: NA
d_call: NA
j_call: TRBJ2-5
v_call: TRBV5-6
cdr3_aa: CASSFGSGGQETQYF
cdr3_nt: TGTGCCAGCAGCTTTGGGTCCGGGGGTCAAGAGACCCAGTACTTC

clone_size: NA
d_call: TRBD1
j_call: TRBJ1-3
v_call: TRBV3-1/TRBV3-2
cdr3_aa: CASSLTTGGTGNTIYF
cdr3_nt: TGTGCCAGCAGCCTAACGACAGGGGGGACTGGAAACACCATATATTTT

clone_size: NA
d_call: NA
j_call: TRBJ2-3
v_call: TRBV28
cdr3_aa: CAASLTDTQYF
cdr3_nt: TGTGCCGCCAGTCTCACAGATACGCAGTATTTT

clone_size: NA
d_call: TRBD1
j_call: TRBJ2-2
v_call: TRBV28
cdr3_aa: CAGARDRVAYTGELFF
cdr3_nt: TGTGCCGGGGCCAGGGACAGGGTTGCGTACACCGGGGAGCTGTTTTTT

clone_size: NA
d_call: NA
j_call: TRBJ1-4
v_call: TRBV7-2
cdr3_aa: CASRGGKGREKLFF
cdr3_nt: TGTGCCAGCAGGGGTGGGAAGGGGCGAGAAAAACTGTTTTTT

clone_size: once
d_call: TRBD1
j_call: TRBJ1-2
v_call: TRBV2
cdr3_aa: CASSEWGQIYGYTF
cdr3_nt: TGTGCCAGCAGTGAGTGGGGACAGATCTATGGCTACACCTTC

clone_size: few
d_call: NA
j_call: TRBJ1-2
v_call: TRBV12-5
cdr3_aa: CASGIPIRGKVYTF
cdr3_nt: TGTGCTAGTGGTATACCCATTAGGGGGAAGGTCTACACCTTC

clone_size: many
d_call: TRBD2
j_call: TRBJ2-7
v_call: TRBV5-4
cdr3_aa: CASSERLAGDPYEQYF
cdr3_nt: TGTGCCAGCAGCGAACGACTAGCGGGAGATCCCTACGAGCAGTACTTC

clone_size: NA
d_call: NA
j_call: TRBJ2-1
v_call: TRBV28
cdr3_aa: CASSFRRSKVDEQFF
cdr3_nt: TGTGCCAGCAGCTTTCGGCGGAGTAAAGTCGATGAGCAGTTCTTC

clone_size: NA
d_call: TRBD1
j_call: TRBJ2-1
v_call: TRBV6-1
cdr3_aa: CASSERDRGINEQFF
cdr3_nt: TGTGCCAGCAGTGAAAGGGACAGGGGCATCAATGAGCAGTTCTTC

clone_size: NA
d_call: NA
j_call: TRBJ1-5
v_call: TRBV19
cdr3_aa: CASRRLEGRYQPQHF
cdr3_nt: TGTGCCAGTAGGAGATTGGAGGGAAGGTATCAGCCCCAGCATTTT

clone_size: NA
d_call: NA
j_call: TRBJ1-6
v_call: TRBV11-2
cdr3_aa: CASSSKSSYNSPLHF
cdr3_nt: TGTGCCAGCAGCTCGAAGAGCTCCTATAATTCACCCCTCCACTTT

clone_size: NA
d_call: TRBD1
j_call: TRBJ2-5
v_call: TRBV9
cdr3_aa: CASSPGQGRQTQYF
cdr3_nt: TGTGCCAGCAGCCCCGGACAGGGGAGGCAGACCCAGTACTTC

clone_size: NA
d_call: NA
j_call: TRBJ2-1
v_call: TRBV5-4
cdr3_aa: CASSLAGVTNEQFF
cdr3_nt: TGTGCCAGCAGCTTGGCGGGAGTTACCAATGAGCAGTTCTTC

clone_size: NA
d_call: TRBD2
j_call: TRBJ2-5
v_call: TRBV28
cdr3_aa: CASTGGGQWTSGNQETQYF
cdr3_nt: TGTGCCAGCACCGGAGGGGGCCAATGGACTAGCGGAAACCAAGAGACCCAGTACTTC

clone_size: NA
d_call: TRBD2
j_call: TRBJ2-1
v_call: TRBV27
cdr3_aa: CASSLLSGTSRSYNEQFF
cdr3_nt: TGTGCCAGCAGTTTATTATCCGGGACTAGCAGGTCCTACAATGAGCAGTTCTTC

clone_size: NA
d_call: NA
j_call: TRBJ1-1
v_call: TRBV9
cdr3_aa: CASSVAVSGPNTEAFF
cdr3_nt: TGTGCCAGCAGCGTAGCGGTCAGCGGACCGAACACTGAAGCTTTCTTT

clone_size: NA
d_call: NA
j_call: TRBJ2-7
v_call: TRBV2
cdr3_aa: CASKERSSYEQYF
cdr3_nt: TGTGCCAGCAAGGAGCGGAGCTCCTACGAGCAGTACTTC

clone_size: NA
d_call: TRBD1
j_call: TRBJ1-1
v_call: TRBV9
cdr3_aa: CASSEPGGQGAGTEAFF
cdr3_nt: TGTGCCAGCAGCGAGCCCGGTGGACAGGGGGCAGGAACTGAAGCTTTCTTT

clone_size: NA
d_call: NA
j_call: TRBJ2-6
v_call: TRBV5-5
cdr3_aa: CASTPFSGANVLTF
cdr3_nt: TGTGCCAGCACCCCATTCTCTGGGGCCAACGTCCTGACTTTC

clone_size: NA
d_call: NA
j_call: TRBJ2-3
v_call: TRBV30
cdr3_aa: CAWSGSMDTQYF
cdr3_nt: TGTGCCTGGAGTGGGTCTATGGATACGCAGTATTTT

clone_size: NA
d_call: TRBD2
j_call: TRBJ2-1
v_call: TRBV24-1
cdr3_aa: CATITLAGGQGEQFF
cdr3_nt: TGTGCCACCATAACCCTAGCGGGAGGGCAGGGTGAGCAGTTCTTC

clone_size: NA
d_call: TRBD1
j_call: TRBJ2-3
v_call: TRBV7-6
cdr3_aa: CASSPGQGRTDTQYF
cdr3_nt: TGTGCCAGCAGCCCTGGACAGGGGAGAACAGATACGCAGTATTTT

clone_size: NA
d_call: NA
j_call: TRBJ1-2
v_call: TRBV18
cdr3_aa: CASSPLRVTHHGYTF
cdr3_nt: TGTGCCAGCTCACCACTCCGGGTTACCCACCATGGCTACACCTTC

clone_size: NA
d_call: TRBD2
j_call: TRBJ2-5
v_call: TRBV11-2
cdr3_aa: CASSLVFGTSQETQYF
cdr3_nt: TGTGCCAGCAGCTTAGTCTTCGGGACTAGCCAAGAGACCCAGTACTTC

clone_size: NA
d_call: TRBD1
j_call: TRBJ2-7
v_call: TRBV3-1/TRBV3-2
cdr3_aa: CASSGDRVSYEQYF
cdr3_nt: TGTGCCAGCAGCGGGGACAGGGTCTCCTACGAGCAGTACTTC

clone_size: NA
d_call: NA
j_call: TRBJ1-3
v_call: TRBV20-1
cdr3_aa: CSATPGNTIYF
cdr3_nt: TGCAGTGCAACCCCGGGGAACACCATATATTTT

clone_size: NA
d_call: TRBD1
j_call: TRBJ1-6
v_call: TRBV5-1
cdr3_aa: CASSLWWTGDNSPLHF
cdr3_nt: TGCGCCAGCAGCTTGTGGTGGACAGGGGATAATTCACCCCTCCACTTT